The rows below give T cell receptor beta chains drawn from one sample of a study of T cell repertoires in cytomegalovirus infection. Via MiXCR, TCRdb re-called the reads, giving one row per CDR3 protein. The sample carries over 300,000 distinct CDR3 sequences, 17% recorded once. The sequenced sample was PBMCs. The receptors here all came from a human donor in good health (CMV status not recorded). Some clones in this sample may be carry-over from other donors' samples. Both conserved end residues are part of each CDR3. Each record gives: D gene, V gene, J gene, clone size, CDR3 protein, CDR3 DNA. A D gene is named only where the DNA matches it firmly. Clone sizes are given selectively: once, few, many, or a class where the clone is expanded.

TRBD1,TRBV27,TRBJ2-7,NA,CASSSDPDREIAYEQYF,TGTGCCAGCAGTTCAGATCCCGACAGGGAGATTGCCTACGAGCAGTACTTC
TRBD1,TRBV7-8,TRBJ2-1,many,CASSLGGQYNEQFF,TGTGCCAGCAGCTTAGGGGGACAGTACAATGAGCAGTTCTTC
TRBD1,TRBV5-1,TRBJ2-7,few,CASSLVGQGREQYF,TGCGCCAGCAGCTTGGTAGGACAGGGTCGCGAGCAGTACTTC
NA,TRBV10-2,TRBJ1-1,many,CASSERAANTEAFF,TGCGCCAGCAGTGAAAGAGCGGCGAACACTGAAGCTTTCTTT
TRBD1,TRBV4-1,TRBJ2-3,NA,CASSQDLDRDPDTQYF,TGCGCCAGCAGCCAAGACTTGGACAGGGACCCAGATACGCAGTATTTT
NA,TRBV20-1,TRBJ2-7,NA,CSAPPAGTYEQYF,TGCAGTGCCCCTCCTGCTGGGACCTACGAGCAGTACTTC
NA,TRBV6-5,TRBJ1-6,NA,CASSYSGEWDSPLHF,TGTGCCAGCAGTTACTCGGGTGAATGGGATTCACCCCTCCACTTT
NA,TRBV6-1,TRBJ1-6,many,CASSLLGADNSPLHF,TGTGCCAGCAGTTTGTTAGGGGCCGATAATTCACCCCTCCACTTT
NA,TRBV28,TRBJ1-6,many,CASSLLEVNSPLHF,TGTGCCAGCAGTTTATTGGAGGTTAATTCACCCCTCCACTTT
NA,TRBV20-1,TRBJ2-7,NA,CSASPGLLDYEQYF,TGCAGTGCTAGTCCCGGTTTGCTGGACTACGAGCAGTACTTC
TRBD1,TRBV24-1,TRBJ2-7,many,CATSSSGKGTENYEQYF,TGTGCCACCAGCTCTTCGGGTAAAGGGACAGAAAACTACGAGCAGTACTTC
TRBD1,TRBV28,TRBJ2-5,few,CASSEQGTAKETQYF,TGTGCCAGCAGTGAGCAAGGGACAGCTAAAGAGACCCAGTACTTC
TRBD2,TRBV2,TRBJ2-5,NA,CASIEGLHPTGETQYF,TGTGCCAGCATCGAGGGACTACACCCGACGGGGGAGACCCAGTACTTC
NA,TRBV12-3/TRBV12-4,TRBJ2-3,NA,CASSPTEGADTQYF,TGTGCCAGCAGTCCCACCGAGGGGGCAGATACGCAGTATTTT
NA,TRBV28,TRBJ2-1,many,CASSGDIQVSYNEQFF,TGTGCCAGCAGCGGGGACATTCAGGTCTCCTACAATGAGCAGTTCTTC
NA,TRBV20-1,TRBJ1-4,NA,CSAPRPWVKKKLFF,TGCAGTGCTCCTAGGCCTTGGGTTAAGAAAAAACTGTTTTTT
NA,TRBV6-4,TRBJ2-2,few,CASSDSRVGTGELFF,TGTGCCAGCAGTGACTCGAGGGTGGGCACCGGGGAGCTGTTTTTT
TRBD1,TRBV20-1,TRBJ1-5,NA,CSAVRTGWDQPQHF,TGCAGTGCTGTTAGGACAGGGTGGGATCAGCCCCAGCATTTT
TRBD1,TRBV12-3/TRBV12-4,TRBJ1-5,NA,CASSRTGGGQPQHF,TGTGCCAGCAGCCGGACAGGGGGGGGTCAGCCCCAGCATTTT
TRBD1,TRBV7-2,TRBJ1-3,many,CASSTRDSSFSGNTIYF,TGTGCCAGCAGCACCCGGGACAGTTCATTCTCTGGAAACACCATATATTTT
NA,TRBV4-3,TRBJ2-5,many,CASSSLAYNSQETQYF,TGCGCCAGCAGCTCCTTGGCCTATAATTCACAAGAGACCCAGTACTTC
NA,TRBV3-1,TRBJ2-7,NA,CASSQGLKFYEQYF,TGTGCCAGCAGCCAAGGACTAAAATTCTACGAGCAGTACTTC
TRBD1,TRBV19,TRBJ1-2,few,CASSTNPGQTDYGYTF,TGTGCCAGTAGTACGAATCCGGGACAGACGGACTATGGCTACACCTTC
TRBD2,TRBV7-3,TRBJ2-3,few,CASKLAGGEDTQYF,TGTGCCAGCAAGCTAGCGGGGGGTGAAGATACGCAGTATTTT
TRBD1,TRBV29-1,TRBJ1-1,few,CSVSGQGGTEAFF,TGCAGCGTATCAGGACAGGGAGGCACTGAAGCTTTCTTT
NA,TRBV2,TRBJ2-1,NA,CASIRAYSYNEQFF,TGTGCCAGCATTAGGGCCTACTCCTACAATGAGCAGTTCTTC
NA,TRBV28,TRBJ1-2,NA,CASRLGHNYGYTF,TGTGCCAGCAGGCTAGGACACAACTATGGCTACACCTTC
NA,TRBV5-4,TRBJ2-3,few,CASSLFTSDTQYF,TGTGCCAGCAGCTTGTTTACCTCAGATACGCAGTATTTT
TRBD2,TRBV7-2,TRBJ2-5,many,CASSPRRAGGSQETQYF,TGTGCCAGCAGCCCCCGGAGAGCGGGGGGGTCTCAAGAGACCCAGTACTTC
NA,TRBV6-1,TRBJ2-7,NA,CASSPDSASSYEQYF,TGTGCCAGCAGTCCCGACAGTGCGAGCTCCTACGAGCAGTACTTC
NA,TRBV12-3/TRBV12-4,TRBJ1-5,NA,CASSFGQIYSNQPQHF,TGTGCCAGCAGTTTTGGTCAGATTTATAGCAATCAGCCCCAGCATTTT
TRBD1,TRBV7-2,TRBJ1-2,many,CASSPGGQGGRGYTF,TGTGCCAGCAGTCCCGGCGGACAGGGAGGACGCGGCTACACCTTC
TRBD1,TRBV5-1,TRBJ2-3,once,CASSQGTGLTDTQYF,TGCGCCAGCAGCCAAGGGACAGGACTCACAGATACGCAGTATTTT
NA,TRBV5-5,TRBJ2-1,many,CASSVGALGGNEQFF,TGTGCCAGCAGCGTAGGTGCCCTCGGGGGCAATGAGCAGTTCTTC
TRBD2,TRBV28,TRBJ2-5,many,CASSWGLAGAGETQYF,TGTGCCAGCAGTTGGGGACTAGCGGGGGCCGGAGAGACCCAGTACTTC
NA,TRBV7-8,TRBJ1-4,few,CASTLGKVNEKLFF,TGTGCCAGCACTTTGGGGAAGGTTAATGAAAAACTGTTTTTT
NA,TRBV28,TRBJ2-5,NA,CASSPSRRGKETQYF,TGTGCCAGCAGTCCCTCCCGCAGGGGAAAAGAGACCCAGTACTTC
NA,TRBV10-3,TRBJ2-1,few,CAISEPRYNEQFF,TGTGCCATCAGTGAGCCAAGGTACAATGAGCAGTTCTTC
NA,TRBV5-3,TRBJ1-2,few,CARSFPKDDGYTF,TGTGCCAGAAGCTTTCCGAAAGACGATGGCTACACCTTC
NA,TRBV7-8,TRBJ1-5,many,CASSLAGREPQHF,TGTGCCAGCAGCTTAGCAGGGCGGGAGCCCCAGCATTTT
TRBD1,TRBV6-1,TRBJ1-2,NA,CASSDMGQGYYGYTF,TGTGCCAGCAGTGACATGGGACAGGGCTACTATGGCTACACCTTC
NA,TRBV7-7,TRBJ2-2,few,CASSNSGTNTGELFF,TGTGCTAGCAGCAACTCCGGGACAAACACCGGGGAGCTGTTTTTT
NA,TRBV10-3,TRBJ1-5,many,CAISESGMNSNQPQHF,TGTGCCATCAGTGAGTCTGGGATGAATAGCAATCAGCCCCAGCATTTT
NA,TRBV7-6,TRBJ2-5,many,CASSPDLKFQETQYF,TGTGCCAGCAGCCCTGACTTAAAATTTCAAGAGACCCAGTACTTC
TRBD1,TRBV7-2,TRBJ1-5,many,CASSLHGQGAQHF,TGTGCCAGCAGCTTGCACGGACAGGGCGCCCAGCATTTT
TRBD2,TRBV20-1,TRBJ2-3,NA,CSATKPYSGGAWVPDTQYF,TGCAGTGCTACTAAACCTTATTCCGGGGGGGCCTGGGTCCCAGATACGCAGTATTTT
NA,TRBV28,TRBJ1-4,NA,CASGYGGRSEKLFF,TGTGCCAGCGGTTACGGGGGTCGGAGTGAAAAACTGTTTTTT
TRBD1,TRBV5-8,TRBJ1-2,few,CASSGATGPNYGYTF,TGTGCCAGCAGCGGTGCGACAGGGCCTAACTATGGCTACACCTTC
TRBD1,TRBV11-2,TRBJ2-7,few,CASSFNRGRSYEQYF,TGTGCCAGCAGCTTTAACAGGGGCCGCTCCTACGAGCAGTACTTC
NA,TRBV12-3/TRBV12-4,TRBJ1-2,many,CASSRLGDYGYTF,TGTGCCAGCAGTCGTTTGGGGGACTATGGCTACACCTTC
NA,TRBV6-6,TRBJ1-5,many,CASSYGEDSNQPQHF,TGTGCCAGCAGTTACGGGGAAGATAGCAATCAGCCCCAGCATTTT
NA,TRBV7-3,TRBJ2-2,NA,CASSLDGQHTGELFF,TGTGCCAGCAGCTTAGACGGACAGCACACCGGGGAGCTGTTTTTT
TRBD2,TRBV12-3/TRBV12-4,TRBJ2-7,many,CASSPSGGTYEQYF,TGTGCCAGCAGCCCCTCGGGGGGAACCTACGAGCAGTACTTC
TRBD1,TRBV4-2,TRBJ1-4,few,CASSQEGDRMGEKLFF,TGTGCCAGCAGCCAAGAGGGGGACAGGATGGGTGAAAAACTGTTTTTT